The 26 T cell receptor beta chains listed next were all sequenced from one sample in a study of cytomegalovirus exposure and HLA in healthy donors. The PCR ran on 60 Vbeta and 13 Jbeta primers. The assay was immunoSEQ multiplex PCR, and TCRdb's table has in-frame clones only and misses some. The data contain about 65,000 clones, 70% to 80% of them seen just once; the ten biggest clones take up about 2.9%. Sequences were obtained from PBMCs. These receptors came from a girl between 10 and 17 years old in good health and CMV-seropositive.

The chain joins TRBV7-9 to TRBJ1-1, with D unresolved. Trimming left V 3 bases short and J 4 bases short, with 12 bases between. Looked up from germline, CDR1 is SEHNR and CDR2 is FQNEAQ (reference sequence). The CDR3 sequence is 14 residues long. The CDR3 loop is CASSFGGLGTEAFF. CDR3 nucleotide sequence: TGTGCCAGCAGCTTCGGAGGGCTGGGCACTGAAGCTTTCTTT.

This rearrangement joins TRBV9 to TRBJ1-1; D is possibly TRBD1 (6 bases). Germline loops: CDR1 SGDLS, CDR2 YYNGEE. The CDR3 runs to 16 residues. V lost 5 bases, J lost 4 bases, and 21 bases lay in between. CDR3 nucleotides: TGTGCCAGCAGGGGGCTTGGGGGGGGGCCCAGCACTGAAGCTTTCTTT. It yields the protein CASRGLGGGPSTEAFF.

The V call is TRBV9, the J call TRBJ2-5, with TRBD1 identical over 8 bases. CDR1 is SGDLS and CDR2 is YYNGEE in the germline V gene. This CDR3 is 14 amino acids long. V lost 4 bases and J lost 3; bases outside the gene matches: 5. The DNA of the CDR3 is TGTGCCAGCAGCTCACGGACAGGGAAAGAGACCCAGTACTTC. Its protein product is CASSSRTGKETQYF.

J is TRBJ1-1 and V is TRBV30, with TRBD1 matching over 11 bases. Germline CDR1 is GTSNPN and CDR2 is SVGIG (reference sequence). V shed 0 bases, J shed 6 bases, and the junction held 15 bases outside the gene matches. This CDR3 region has 18 residues. CDR3 nucleotide sequence: TGTGCCTGGAGTGTAAATAGCTGGACAGGGGGCTCATCCCCTGAAGCTTTCTTT. Residues: CAWSVNSWTGGSSPEAFF.

This clone was found a few times. The chain uses TRBV7-9 and TRBJ2-6; a weak D match, TRBD2 (6 bases). From germline, CDR1 is SEHNR and CDR2 FQNEAQ (reference sequence). Trimming cost V 11 bases and J 1 base, with 9 bases left between them. CDR3 length: 13 amino acids. CDR3 sequence reads: CASGDSGANVLTF. The DNA for the CDR3 is TGTGCCTCGGGGGATTCTGGGGCCAACGTCCTGACTTTC.

This clone was picked up one time. This chain links TRBV9 with TRBJ2-5; D may be TRBD2 (6 bases). The CDR3 contains 14 residues. In germline, CDR1 is SGDLS, CDR2 YYNGEE. The V and J ends lost 0 bases and 5 bases respectively, with 11 bases between them. The CDR3 loop is CASSVDEGRETQYF. DNA of the CDR3: TGTGCCAGCAGCGTAGACGAGGGGAGGGAGACCCAGTACTTC. The complete variable domain, with remaining parts taken from reference TRBV9 and TRBJ2-5, reads DSGVTQTPKHLITATGQRVTLRCSPRSGDLSVYWYQQSLDQGLQFLIQYYNGEERAKGNILERFSAQQFPDLHSELNLSSLELGDSALYFCASSVDEGRETQYFGPGTRLLVL.

Notes on this clone: The sample carries other DNA sequences with the same CDR3. V is TRBV18 and J is TRBJ2-7; D remains ambiguous. The germline CDR1 and CDR2 sequences are KGHSH and LQKENI. The V gene lost 0 bases and the J gene lost 3 bases, with 6 bases spanning the gap. The CDR3 runs 13 residues. The CDR3 sequence: CASSPPSSYEQYF. DNA for the CDR3: TGTGCCAGCTCACCACCGTCCAGCTACGAGCAGTACTTC.

This chain connects TRBV6-5 to TRBJ2-1, with 14 bases matching TRBD2. The length of the CDR3 is 14 residues. J gave up 7 bases and V 8 bases, and 4 bases lay outside the gene matches. CDR1 MNHEY and CDR2 SVGAGI come from the germline V gene. The CDR3 bases are TGTGCCAGCGCGGGACTAGCGGGAGTTAATGAGCAGTTCTTC. Translation gives CASAGLAGVNEQFF.

The rearrangement joins TRBV2 to TRBJ2-3, with TRBD2 identical over 10 bases. Germline loops: CDR1 SNHLY, CDR2 FYNNEI. The V and J ends lost 9 bases and 0 bases, in that order; junction bases with no gene match: 12. The CDR3 has 17 amino acids. The CDR3 sequence is CASSEGGLATSTDTQYF. The CDR3 region has the DNA TGTGCCAGTTCCGAGGGGGGACTAGCGACTAGCACAGATACGCAGTATTTT.

The rearrangement uses TRBV29-1 and TRBJ1-1, with D tentatively TRBD1 (6 bases). The CDR3 extends over 15 amino acids. V was pared by 0 bases and J by 4 bases, with 15 bases between. Germline V CDR1 and CDR2: SQVTM, ANQGSEA. CDR3 nucleotides: TGCAGCGTTGAAGATCGGGTCAGGGGCATCACTGAAGCTTTCTTT. It yields the protein CSVEDRVRGITEAFF.

This rearrangement joins TRBV28 to TRBJ1-1; the D gene is possibly TRBD1 (6 bases). Germline V gene data show CDR1 as MDHEN and CDR2 as SYDVKM. CDR3 length equals 15 residues. The ends were cut back, 2 bases at V and 4 bases at J, with 14 bases in the middle. The DNA for the CDR3 is TGTGCCAGCAGTTTACAGACAGGCCCTTTCACTGAAGCTTTCTTT. Protein sequence: CASSLQTGPFTEAFF.

The chain links TRBV7-9 to TRBJ2-7, with 9 bases aligning to TRBD1. The CDR3 is 15 residues long. CDR1 is SEHNR, CDR2 FQNEAQ, per germline (reference sequence). After removal of 9 bases from V and 4 bases from J, the junction contained 13 bases not matched to a gene. The CDR3 here is CASQLVGTGSYEQYF. In nucleotides, the CDR3 is TGTGCCAGTCAGCTAGTAGGGACAGGGAGTTACGAGCAGTACTTC.

The chain links TRBV7-9 to TRBJ2-3; D is uncertain. This CDR3 is 13 amino acids long. Per the germline V gene, CDR1 is SEHNR and CDR2 is FQNEAQ (reference sequence). The V end was cut by 1 base, the J end by 1 base, with 3 bases between. The CDR3 DNA is TGTGCCAGCAGCTTAGGAGGCACAGATACGCAGTATTTT. This codes for CASSLGGTDTQYF.

This rearrangement joins TRBV4-1 to TRBJ2-3; D is uncertain. Per germline, CDR1 MGHRA and CDR2 YSYEKL. The CDR3 is 15 residues long. The germline V and J ends were trimmed by 4 bases and 2 bases, with 13 bases remaining between them. CDR3 sequence: CASSLVTSLTDTQYF. The CDR3 DNA reads TGCGCCAGCAGCCTGGTTACATCGCTCACAGATACGCAGTATTTT.

This rearrangement joins TRBV27 to TRBJ2-7; 7 bases fit TRBD2. Germline V gene lookup returns CDR1 MNHEY and CDR2 SMNVEV (reference sequence). Trimming cost V 4 bases and J 3 bases; bases outside gene matches: 0. The CDR3 has 12 residues. In DNA, the CDR3 is TGTGCCAGCAGTTGGGGGGGCTACGAGCAGTACTTC. Encoded protein: CASSWGGYEQYF.

The genes are TRBV7-9 and TRBJ2-1, with 11 bases identical to TRBD1. The J segment lost 4 bases and the V segment lost 5 bases, leaving 7 bases of the junction unmatched. The CDR3 covers 16 residues. Germline CDR1 reads SEHNR; CDR2 reads FQNEAQ (reference sequence). CDR3 coding DNA: TGTGCCAGCAGCCCAAAGGGACAGGGGGTTTACAATGAGCAGTTCTTC. Translation: CASSPKGQGVYNEQFF.

The chain couples TRBV30 to TRBJ2-1, with TRBD1 identical over 9 bases. CDR3 size: 13 residues. V gave up 2 bases and J gave up 7 bases; unmatched junction bases: 3. The germline V gene encodes CDR1 GTSNPN and CDR2 SVGIG (reference sequence). The CDR3 DNA follows: TGTGCCTGGAGTACCGGGACAGGGAATGAGCAGTTCTTC. Its translation: CAWSTGTGNEQFF.

The V call is TRBV7-2, the J call TRBJ1-4; 7 nucleotides match TRBD1. Unmatched junction bases numbered 15, after V lost 5 bases and J lost 6 bases. Germline V gives CDR1 SGHTA, CDR2 FQGNSA. The CDR3 extends over 17 amino acids. The CDR3 reads CASSLGTIGGADEKLFF. The CDR3 DNA is TGTGCCAGCAGCCTGGGGACCATAGGGGGCGCAGATGAAAAACTGTTTTTT.

This chain uses TRBV15 with TRBJ1-6, with D perhaps matching TRBD1 (6 bases). Trimming stripped 2 bases from V and 10 bases from J, with 15 bases between. CDR1 LNHNV and CDR2 YYDKDF come from the germline V gene (reference sequence). CDR3 length: 15 amino acids. The CDR3 DNA sequence: TGTGCCACCAGCAGAAACAGGGTAGGTGGCTCACCCCTCCACTTT. Its translation: CATSRNRVGGSPLHF.

This chain joins TRBV12-2 and TRBJ2-7; TRBD2, the table's D call, lacks a check against the DNA. TRBV12-2 is deemed a pseudogene. This CDR3 has 16 residues. CDR3 in amino acids: CASRLAPSGGDYEQYF. CDR3 in DNA: TGTGCAAGTCGCTTAGCGCCTAGCGGGGGGGATTACGAGCAGTACTTC.

This chain links TRBV30 with TRBJ2-5; 9 nucleotides line up with TRBD1. Unmatched junction bases numbered 8, after V lost 1 base and J lost 5 bases. This CDR3 has 15 amino acids. Germline CDR1 reads GTSNPN; CDR2 reads SVGIG (reference sequence). The DNA for the CDR3 is TGTGCCTGGAGTGCCCGGGACAGGGTTGTCGAGACCCAGTACTTC. Translating it yields CAWSARDRVVETQYF.

The V gene is TRBV4-1, the J gene TRBJ2-3; TRBD1 might be the D (6 bases). V was shortened by 1 base and J by 1 base, with 12 bases between the two germline ends. Germline values: CDR1 MGHRA, CDR2 YSYEKL. The CDR3 has 16 amino acids. CDR3 nucleotide sequence: TGCGCCAGCAGCCAAGTACGAGGGGGAGGCACAGATACGCAGTATTTT. Translation gives CASSQVRGGGTDTQYF.

The chain is built from TRBV4-1 and TRBJ2-5; weak D call: TRBD2 (5 bases). Gene TRBJ2-7 matches the end of the DNA better, so the J call may be wrong. Germline CDR1 is MGHRA and CDR2 is YSYEKL. This CDR3 region has 16 residues. The CDR3 region has the DNA TGCGCCAGCAGCCAAGATCTAGAGACTACCTCCTACGAGCAGTACTTC. Amino acids: CASSQDLETTSYEQYF.

In the case of this clone: Other DNA sequences of this sample code for an identical CDR3. The chain uses TRBV30 and TRBJ2-5, with no clear D. V was pared by 2 bases and J by 1 base, with 5 bases between. Germline values: CDR1 GTSNPN, CDR2 SVGIG (reference sequence). This CDR3 spans 12 amino acids. CDR3 DNA: TGTGCCTGGAGTTACGGCCAAGAGACCCAGTACTTC. Protein product: CAWSYGQETQYF.

J is TRBJ1-2 and V is TRBV20-1; 8 nucleotides agree with TRBD1. The germline V gene has CDR1 DFQATT and CDR2 SNEGSKA (reference sequence). The CDR3 is 11 amino acids. The V segment lost 2 bases and the J segment 7 bases; nucleotides outside the gene matches: 0. The CDR3, as DNA: TGCAGTGCTAGACAGGGGGCTGGCTACACCTTC. Encoded protein: CSARQGAGYTF.

This clone was seen only a few times. V usage is TRBV6-5 and J usage is TRBJ1-6, with TRBD1 matching over 10 bases. CDR1 is MNHEY and CDR2 is SVGAGI in the germline V gene. J lost 8 bases, V lost 4 bases, and 2 bases had no gene match. The CDR3 has 14 residues. The CDR3 region has the DNA TGTGCCAGCAGTTCGACAGGGGGCTATTCACCCCTCCACTTT. This encodes CASSSTGGYSPLHF.